This T cell receptor (beta chain) was captured in a study of post-analysis software for immune sequencing data. Study background: Some patients lacked subtype; others had relapsing-remitting, secondary progressive or progressive-relapsing disease.

General study points: Samples from one preparation batch, clustered by F measure, grouped strongly together. Patients showed TRBV5-6, TRBV5-1 and TRBV20-1 among roughly 5 TRBV segments more frequent than in controls.

CDR3 length equals 14 residues. V shed 3 bases and J shed 1 base, with 7 bases lying between them. Presence of unique molecular identifiers characterized the TCR beta cDNA libraries. With roughly 1 to 11 million T cells as the source, a few hundred thousand cDNA molecules resulted. TCRdb redid the calling of the PCR reads with MiXCR, one entry per CDR3 protein. Of 750,000 to 900,000 distinct CDR3 sequences listed, approximately 44% were seen once; the top ten hold 4.9%. Comment on this clonotype: Its antigen is as yet unknown.

What was sequenced was blood. The chain employs TRBV12-3 or TRBV12-4 and TRBJ1-5; D is unresolved. The origin of this receptor is a girl aged 5 to 17 with multiple sclerosis. The CDR3 reads CASSLSESNQPQHF. The CDR3 DNA reads as TGTGCCAGCAGTTTGTCGGAAAGCAATCAGCCCCAGCATTTT.